The next 24 T cell receptor beta chains were all read from a single sample in a study of CD4 T cells in relation to SARS-CoV-2 and coronaviruses. Assay used: immunoSEQ multiplex PCR; TCRdb lists only in-frame clones, some missing. The sample consists of under 25,000 clones, approximately 80% of them appearing once. CD4+ T cells from unexposed donors were obtained before the COVID-19 pandemic (2011-2018). CD4+ T cells were isolated from the cells after around 11 days of culture. These receptors lack a known antigen. Sequencing was done on a sample of CD4+ T cells from PBMCs, cultured in vitro. These receptors were taken from a human donor in good health.

This chain connects TRBV18 to TRBJ2-2; possibly TRBD2 for D (6 bases). Germline lookup yields CDR1 KGHSH and CDR2 LQKENI. CDR3 length: 17 residues. V gave up 0 bases and J gave up 4 bases, with 15 bases separating them. This chain's CDR3 is CASSPPGQVSGTGELFF. CDR3 in DNA: TGTGCCAGCTCACCACCGGGGCAGGTTAGCGGCACCGGGGAGCTGTTTTTT.

A few counts support this clone. The chain has TRBV6-4 and TRBJ2-1; 9 bases line up with TRBD2. Trimming cost V 4 bases and J 6 bases; bases outside gene matches: 1. Germline values: CDR1 MRHNA, CDR2 SNTAGT. This CDR3 spans 13 amino acids. As DNA, the CDR3 is TGTGCCAGCAGTGGGACTAGCGTCAATGAGCAGTTCTTC. Its protein product is CASSGTSVNEQFF.

The genes are TRBV9 and TRBJ1-4; 8 positions agree with TRBD1. The CDR3 sequence is 14 residues long. CDR1 SGDLS and CDR2 YYNGEE come from the germline V gene. V was clipped by 3 bases and J by 8 bases; unmatched bases: 6. CDR3 protein: CASSGTGLGEKLFF. In DNA, the CDR3 is TGTGCCAGCAGCGGGACAGGGCTGGGGGAAAAACTGTTTTTT.

This clone was found a few times. Written as DNA, the CDR3 is TGTGCCAGCAGTCCCCCCAGCGGCTCCTACGAGCAGTACTTC. Protein sequence: CASSPPSGSYEQYF. V and J are TRBV5-4 and TRBJ2-7, with a weak D call TRBD2 (5 bases). Looked up from germline, CDR1 is SGHNT and CDR2 is YYREEE (reference sequence). The V and J ends lost 5 bases and 0 bases respectively, with 12 bases between them. The CDR3 has 14 residues. Filled out from reference TRBV5-4 and TRBJ2-7, the complete variable domain reads ETGVTQSPTHLIKTRGQQVTLRCSSQSGHNTVSWYQQALGQGPQFIFQYYREEENGRGNFPPRFSGLQFPNYSSELNVNALELDDSALYLCASSPPSGSYEQYFGPGTRLTVT.

The rearrangement links TRBV2 to TRBJ2-3, with TRBD2 matching over 9 bases. The CDR3 is 15 residues long. Germline trimming cut 7 bases from V and 2 bases from J; bases unmatched to any gene: 7. Germline CDR1 and CDR2: SNHLY and FYNNEI. The CDR3 sequence is CASKRTSEPTDTQYF. The CDR3 nucleotides read TGTGCCAGCAAAAGGACTAGCGAACCCACAGATACGCAGTATTTT.

This clone has a handful of counts. The chain links TRBV7-3 to TRBJ1-1; D not certain. The V gene's germline CDR1 is SGHTA and CDR2 FQGTGA. CDR3 length: 17 residues. The V and J ends lost 2 bases and 2 bases respectively, with 18 bases between them. The CDR3 is CASSLSPRGGVNTEAFF. DNA for the CDR3: TGTGCCAGCAGCTTATCCCCACGAGGCGGTGTTAACACTGAAGCTTTCTTT.

The chain employs TRBV14 and TRBJ2-5; 9 bases match TRBD2. The CDR3 has 15 amino acids. The J segment lost 5 bases and the V segment lost 2 bases, leaving 6 bases of the junction unmatched. Germline CDR1 and CDR2: SGHDN and FVKESK. The CDR3 bases are TGTGCCAGCAGCCAAATTAGCGGGAGAGGGGAGACCCAGTACTTC. Its protein is CASSQISGRGETQYF.

V gene TRBV19 combines with J gene TRBJ2-7, with D uncertain. The CDR3 consists of 15 residues. In germline, CDR1 is LNHDA, CDR2 SQIVND (reference sequence). V was trimmed by 5 bases and J by 0 bases, leaving 14 bases between them. The CDR3 DNA reads TGTGCCAGTAGTGAAGGTGCGGAGAGCTCCTACGAGCAGTACTTC. It specifies CASSEGAESSYEQYF.

The rearrangement uses TRBV9 and TRBJ1-2; unclear D gene. Germline assignment: CDR1 SGDLS and CDR2 YYNGEE. This CDR3 spans 16 amino acids. Between the trimmed V and J ends, which lost 0 bases and 5 bases, there was a span of 17 bases. CDR3: CASSVGERRNTYGYTF. The DNA of the CDR3 is TGTGCCAGCAGCGTAGGCGAGAGGAGAAACACTTATGGCTACACCTTC.

The rearrangement links TRBV10-3 to TRBJ2-2, with unresolved D. There are 12 residues in the CDR3. Deletions cut 4 bases from V and 4 bases from J, with 4 bases between. Germline V CDR1 and CDR2: ENHRY, SYGVKD. CDR3: CAISGGTGELFF. In DNA, the CDR3 is TGTGCCATCAGTGGGGGCACCGGGGAGCTGTTTTTT.

This clone was seen more than once but under ten times. V is TRBV6-5 and J is TRBJ1-1; a weak D match, TRBD1 (6 bases). V was clipped by 4 bases and J by 6 bases, with 15 bases between them. The CDR3 sequence is 14 residues long. Germline loops: CDR1 MNHEY, CDR2 SVGAGI. DNA of the CDR3: TGTGCCAGCAGTTCCACCGACAGGTCACCTGAAGCTTTCTTT. Protein product: CASSSTDRSPEAFF.

The sample holds a few counts of this clone. The rearrangement links TRBV19 to TRBJ1-2; TRBD1 matches 9 bases. V shed 5 bases and J 5 bases; nucleotides not matched to a gene: 6. The CDR3 covers 14 residues. From germline, CDR1 is LNHDA and CDR2 SQIVND (reference sequence). The CDR3 region is CASSVDRGRYGYTF. DNA for the CDR3: TGTGCCAGTAGTGTGGACAGGGGAAGGTATGGCTACACCTTC.

This chain uses TRBV7-8 with TRBJ2-7; D call uncertain. Germline V gives CDR1 SGHVS, CDR2 FQNEAQ. The CDR3 has 15 residues. V was shortened by 1 base and J by 3 bases, with 13 bases between the two germline ends. CDR3 coding DNA: TGTGCCAGCAGCTTAGGCATTAGCAATTACTACGAGCAGTACTTC. Its translation is CASSLGISNYYEQYF.

This sequence joins TRBV28 and TRBJ1-2; D gene uncertain. The V gene's germline CDR1 is MDHEN and CDR2 SYDVKM. This CDR3 is built from 13 residues. Between the trimmed V and J ends, which lost 8 bases and 7 bases, there was a span of 17 bases. This CDR3 reads CASGWGGRGGYTF. CDR3 bases: TGTGCCAGCGGCTGGGGAGGGCGGGGTGGCTACACCTTC.

The V and J genes are TRBV6-5 and TRBJ2-7; TRBD2 is a possible D gene (7 bases). The germline gives CDR1 MNHEY, CDR2 SVGAGI. V lost 0 bases and J 3 bases, leaving 12 bases between the germline ends. This CDR3 region has 15 residues. The CDR3 reads CASSYSSGEGYEQYF. The DNA of the CDR3 is TGTGCCAGCAGTTACTCGTCAGGGGAGGGCTACGAGCAGTACTTC.

This chain joins TRBV19 and TRBJ2-6; perhaps TRBD1 as D (5 bases). CDR1 LNHDA and CDR2 SQIVND come from the germline V gene (reference sequence). The ends were cut back, 10 bases at V and 0 bases at J, with 7 bases in the middle. The CDR3 is made up of 13 amino acids. CDR3 coding DNA: TGTGCCACCAGGGTCTCTGGGGCCAACGTCCTGACTTTC. This codes for CATRVSGANVLTF.

This clone was counted only a few times. The V and J genes are TRBV5-1 and TRBJ2-7, with TRBD2 matching 10 bases. The CDR3 length is 15 residues. The junction had 2 bases not matched to a gene; V was cut back by 0 bases and J by 2 bases. Germline V gene data show CDR1 as SGHRS and CDR2 as YFSETQ. The CDR3: CASSLGTSGTYEQYF. CDR3 nucleotides: TGCGCCAGCAGCTTGGGGACTAGCGGAACCTACGAGCAGTACTTC.

The V and J genes are TRBV24-1 and TRBJ2-7, with 8 bases identical to TRBD1. This CDR3 contains 17 residues. After removal of 4 bases from V and 0 bases from J, the junction contained 10 bases not matched to a gene. CDR1 and CDR2 from the germline V gene are KGHDR and SFDVKD. The CDR3 loop reads CATSDPLRTGSSYEQYF. In nucleotides, the CDR3 is TGTGCCACCAGTGACCCCCTTCGGACAGGGAGCTCCTACGAGCAGTACTTC.

The rearrangement uses TRBV6-1 and TRBJ2-7, with a tentative D call TRBD1 (6 bases). The germline V and J ends were trimmed by 2 bases and 3 bases, with 14 bases remaining between them. CDR1 and CDR2 (germline): MNHNS, SASEGT. CDR3 length: 15 residues. DNA for the CDR3: TGTGCCAGCAGTGAAAGGTCAGGGGCGAACTACGAGCAGTACTTC. This gives the protein CASSERSGANYEQYF.

This clone showed up just a few times. The rearrangement uses TRBV3-1 (or the pseudogene TRBV3-2) and TRBJ2-7; TRBD2 aligns across 9 bases. The CDR3 spans 15 residues. V shed 5 bases and J 6 bases; nucleotides not matched to a gene: 11. Germline assignment: CDR1 LGHDT and CDR2 YNNKEL (reference sequence). The CDR3 reads CASSSMGLASGEQYF. DNA of the CDR3: TGTGCCAGCAGCTCCATGGGACTAGCATCCGGCGAGCAGTACTTC.

This chain links TRBV5-1 with TRBJ2-3; 7 nucleotides match TRBD2. J gave up 5 bases and V 0 bases, and 9 bases lay outside the gene matches. The CDR3 loop spans 16 amino acids. Germline loops: CDR1 SGHRS, CDR2 YFSETQ. The CDR3 DNA reads as TGCGCCAGCAGCTTGGGGGAGGGCTGGACTCGAGATACGCAGTATTTT. Protein sequence: CASSLGEGWTRDTQYF.

This chain joins TRBV5-1 and TRBJ1-2; D perhaps matches TRBD1 (6 bases). Trimming took off 2 bases at V and 3 bases at J, with 20 bases between the two ends. The CDR3 runs to 17 residues. CDR1 SGHRS and CDR2 YFSETQ come from the germline V gene. The CDR3 loop reads CASSLGTRGPRDYGYTF. As DNA, the CDR3 is TGCGCCAGCAGCTTAGGCACCAGGGGCCCCCGGGACTATGGCTACACCTTC.

The J gene is TRBJ2-1, the V gene TRBV28, with 11 bases that match TRBD2. The CDR3 length is 15 residues. Trimming removed 5 bases from V and 10 bases from J; junction bases left unmatched: 10. CDR1 is MDHEN, CDR2 SYDVKM, per germline. The CDR3 loop is CASSVAGGPSSEQFF. The CDR3 nucleotides are TGTGCCAGCAGTGTAGCGGGAGGGCCCTCCAGCGAGCAGTTCTTC.

The V and J genes are TRBV7-9 and TRBJ1-1; the D gene is possibly TRBD1 (6 bases). The CDR3 length is 14 residues. V lost 5 bases and J 1 base, leaving 11 bases between the germline ends. Germline assignment: CDR1 SEHNR and CDR2 FQNEAQ (reference sequence). CDR3 sequence: CASSPQTGNTEAFF. CDR3 coding DNA: TGTGCCAGCAGCCCCCAGACAGGGAACACTGAAGCTTTCTTT.